This T cell receptor (beta chain) was profiled in a study of early T cells in non-severe SARS-CoV-2 infection. Background on the study: Sequenced bulk RNA came from whole blood that was unsorted, and chains were unpaired. Study-wide points: The study's VDJdb matching favored anti-spike CD8 responses and missed private and CD4 specificities.

This clonotype appeared many times. The target antigen is unknown. Researchers tagged individual cDNA molecules with unique molecular identifiers. TCRdb independently ran MiXCR on the 5' RACE reads; one entry per CDR3 protein. Among 50,000 to 60,000 distinct CDR3 sequences, over 9.5% were seen once, and the ten largest hold around 4.4%. V lost 5 bases to trimming and J lost 4 bases, with 15 bases between them. The CDR3 contains 15 residues. Specimen: whole blood. This receptor was taken from an adult who was a healthcare worker with PCR-confirmed SARS-CoV-2 infection or an uninfected control (not recorded which). The V gene is TRBV12-3 or TRBV12-4, the J gene TRBJ2-1, with D maybe TRBD1 (6 bases). The CDR3 protein is CASSPGAVKYNEQFF. The CDR3 region has the DNA TGTGCCAGCAGTCCAGGGGCAGTTAAATACAATGAGCAGTTCTTC.